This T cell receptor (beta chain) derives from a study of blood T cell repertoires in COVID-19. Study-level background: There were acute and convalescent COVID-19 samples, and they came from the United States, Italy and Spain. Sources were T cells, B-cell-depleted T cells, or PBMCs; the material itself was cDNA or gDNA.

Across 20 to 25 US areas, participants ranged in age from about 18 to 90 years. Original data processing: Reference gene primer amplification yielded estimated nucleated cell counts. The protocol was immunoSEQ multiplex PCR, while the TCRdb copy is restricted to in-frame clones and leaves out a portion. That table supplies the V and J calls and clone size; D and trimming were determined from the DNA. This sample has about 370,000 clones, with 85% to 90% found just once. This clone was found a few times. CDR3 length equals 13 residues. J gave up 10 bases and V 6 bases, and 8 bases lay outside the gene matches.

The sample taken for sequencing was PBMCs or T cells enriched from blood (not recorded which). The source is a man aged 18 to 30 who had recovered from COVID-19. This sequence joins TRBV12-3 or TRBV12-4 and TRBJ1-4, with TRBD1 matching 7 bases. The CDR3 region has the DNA TGTGCCAGCAGAGGGGGCTCAGAGGGAAAACTGTTTTTT. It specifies CASRGGSEGKLFF.